These T cell receptor beta chains were read from a single sample in a study of OX40 agonist ivuxolimab in advanced cancers. Data came from immunoSEQ multiplex PCR; TCRdb stores just in-frame clones and leaves some out. This table holds about 110,000 clones, less than 95% found once. The sample consisted of CD4+ or CD8+ T cells sorted from blood, taken in a trial of the OX40 agonist ivuxolimab. These receptors originate from an adult with an advanced solid tumor such as melanoma, head and neck, liver or kidney cancer. Both conserved end residues are part of each CDR3. The D gene is left open where the match is weak. Clone size is not always given. Where it is, it says once, few, many or a class for expanded clones.

NA,14,TRBJ1-4,NA,TRBV28,CASMRVATNEKLFF,TGTGCCAGCATGCGGGTTGCAACTAATGAAAAACTGTTTTTT
NA,14,TRBJ2-7,once,TRBV9,CASSVASGKAEQYF,TGTGCCAGCAGCGTAGCGAGTGGTAAGGCCGAGCAGTACTTC
NA,14,TRBJ2-6,NA,TRBV28,CASIGGAGANVLTF,TGTGCCAGCATAGGAGGGGCTGGGGCCAACGTCCTGACTTTC
NA,13,TRBJ2-7,once,TRBV7-9,CASSSVDRYEQYF,TGTGCCAGCAGCTCCGTCGACCGATACGAGCAGTACTTC
NA,15,TRBJ2-7,NA,TRBV7-3,CASSFSGDLVYEQYF,TGTGCCAGCAGCTTTTCAGGGGATTTAGTTTACGAGCAGTACTTC
TRBD2,15,TRBJ2-2,once,TRBV7-3,CASSQAGANTGELFF,TGTGCCAGCAGCCAAGCGGGGGCGAACACCGGGGAGCTGTTTTTT
NA,12,TRBJ2-5,NA,TRBV28,CASSLDQETQYF,TGTGCCAGCAGTTTAGATCAAGAGACCCAGTACTTC
TRBD2,17,TRBJ2-1,NA,TRBV9,CASSVLPLAGGGDEQFF,TGTGCCAGCAGCGTTCTGCCCCTAGCGGGAGGAGGGGATGAGCAGTTCTTC
NA,17,TRBJ2-1,NA,TRBV10-1,CASSESLAWDSYNEQFF,TGCGCCAGCAGTGAGTCTCTAGCGTGGGACTCCTACAATGAGCAGTTCTTC
NA,13,TRBJ1-3,NA,TRBV28,CASILRAGNTIYF,TGTGCCAGCATCCTGAGGGCTGGAAACACCATATATTTT
NA,15,TRBJ2-7,NA,TRBV4-3,CASSQDLDNSYEQYF,TGCGCCAGCAGCCAAGATCTGGACAACTCCTACGAGCAGTACTTC
NA,15,TRBJ2-2,NA,TRBV19,CASTPEVQAAGELFF,TGTGCCAGTACCCCCGAGGTACAGGCGGCCGGGGAGCTGTTTTTT
TRBD1,15,TRBJ1-1,NA,TRBV28,CASSLPGQMNTEAFF,TGTGCCAGCAGTTTGCCGGGACAGATGAACACTGAAGCTTTCTTT
NA,13,TRBJ2-5,NA,TRBV7-2,CASSLLQQETQYF,TGTGCCAGCAGCTTACTCCAACAAGAGACCCAGTACTTC
TRBD2,13,TRBJ2-5,few,TRBV19,CASSILGGETQYF,TGTGCCAGTAGTATCTTGGGGGGGGAGACCCAGTACTTC
TRBD2,15,TRBJ2-3,NA,TRBV9,CASSALAGRTDTQYF,TGTGCCAGCAGCGCTCTAGCGGGACGCACAGATACGCAGTATTTT
TRBD1,15,TRBJ2-5,NA,TRBV4-1,CASSPGTGVVETQYF,TGCGCCAGCAGCCCCGGGACAGGGGTAGTAGAGACCCAGTACTTC
TRBD1,13,TRBJ1-1,NA,TRBV10-3,CAIQTGGNTEAFF,TGTGCCATCCAGACAGGGGGGAACACTGAAGCTTTCTTT
NA,14,TRBJ2-3,NA,TRBV2,CASNRGGIADTQYF,TGTGCCAGCAACCGGGGCGGGATAGCAGATACGCAGTATTTT
NA,15,TRBJ1-1,NA,TRBV6-1,CASSVTGTAVPRGFF,TGTGCCAGCAGTGTCACCGGGACGGCGGTGCCCCGGGGTTTCTTT
NA,15,TRBJ2-5,NA,TRBV19,CASSMGSAAGETQYF,TGTGCCAGTAGTATGGGGTCGGCGGCAGGAGAGACCCAGTACTTC
TRBD1,15,TRBJ2-7,NA,TRBV6-5,CASSPAGTGRHEQYF,TGTGCCAGCAGTCCTGCCGGGACAGGGCGGCACGAGCAGTACTTC
TRBD2,17,TRBJ2-1,NA,TRBV5-1,CASSDSLAGRGVNEQFF,TGCGCCAGCAGCGACTCGCTAGCGGGGCGGGGAGTGAATGAGCAGTTCTTC
TRBD1,16,TRBJ2-1,NA,TRBV28,CASEGPYRDSSREQFF,TGTGCCAGCGAAGGACCATACCGGGACAGTTCTCGTGAGCAGTTCTTC
NA,12,TRBJ2-1,NA,TRBV6-6,CASESSYNEQFF,TGTGCCAGCGAGAGCTCCTACAATGAGCAGTTCTTC
NA,12,TRBJ2-1,NA,TRBV29-1,CSVELGYNEQFF,TGCAGCGTTGAACTTGGATACAATGAGCAGTTCTTC
TRBD1,16,TRBJ2-1,NA,TRBV7-3,CASSLSGTGGWNEQFF,TGTGCCAGCAGCTTATCCGGGACAGGGGGCTGGAATGAGCAGTTCTTC
NA,13,TRBJ1-3,NA,TRBV6-5,CASSPEAGNTIYF,TGTGCCAGCAGCCCGGAGGCGGGAAACACCATATATTTT
TRBD1,15,TRBJ2-7,NA,TRBV12-5,CASGLGTGGTYEQYF,TGTGCTAGTGGTTTAGGGACAGGGGGTACCTACGAGCAGTACTTC
TRBD1,11,TRBJ2-2,NA,TRBV19,CASTTGLELFF,TGTGCCAGTACGACAGGGCTGGAGCTGTTTTTT
NA,15,TRBJ2-6,NA,TRBV19,CASSISVLGANVLTF,TGTGCCAGTAGTATAAGTGTCTTGGGGGCCAACGTCCTGACTTTC
NA,14,TRBJ2-3,once,TRBV7-9,CASSLALLTDTQYF,TGTGCCAGCAGCTTAGCGCTGCTCACAGATACGCAGTATTTT
NA,14,TRBJ1-1,NA,TRBV6-5,CASSAPTENTEAFF,TGTGCCAGCAGTGCCCCAACCGAGAACACTGAAGCTTTCTTT
TRBD1,16,TRBJ2-3,NA,TRBV28,CASSSGQGAIEDTQYF,TGTGCCAGCAGCTCTGGACAGGGGGCGATTGAAGATACGCAGTATTTT
NA,13,TRBJ1-1,NA,TRBV29-1,CSVEGTYNAEAFF,TGCAGCGTTGAAGGCACCTATAATGCTGAAGCTTTCTTT
NA,15,TRBJ2-2,NA,TRBV11-3,CASSLGGTATGELFF,TGTGCCAGCAGCTTAGGCGGGACAGCCACCGGGGAGCTGTTTTTT
NA,13,TRBJ2-2,NA,TRBV5-8,CASSRRNTGELFF,TGTGCCAGCAGCCGACGGAACACCGGGGAGCTGTTTTTT
TRBD1,12,TRBJ1-4,NA,TRBV28,CASSYRGKKLFF,TGTGCCAGCAGTTACAGGGGGAAAAAACTGTTTTTT
NA,13,TRBJ1-2,NA,TRBV19,CASSIRGWDGYTF,TGTGCCAGTAGTATAAGGGGGTGGGATGGCTACACCTTC
NA,14,TRBJ2-7,NA,TRBV23-1,CASSQQGTKYEQYF,TGCGCCAGCAGTCAACAAGGGACAAAGTACGAGCAGTACTTC
NA,11,TRBJ2-7,NA,TRBV5-1,CASSATYEQYF,TGCGCCAGCAGCGCCACCTACGAGCAGTACTTC
TRBD2,15,TRBJ2-5,NA,TRBV6-6,CASITSGRKGETQYF,TGTGCCAGCATTACTAGCGGGAGAAAGGGAGAGACCCAGTACTTC
NA,13,TRBJ1-1,NA,TRBV10-1,CASSHQKGTEAFF,TGCGCCAGCAGTCACCAGAAGGGCACTGAAGCTTTCTTT
TRBD1,16,TRBJ2-1,NA,TRBV27,CASSLRTGEIYNEQFF,TGTGCCAGCAGTCTTAGGACAGGAGAGATCTACAATGAGCAGTTCTTC
NA,12,TRBJ2-7,NA,TRBV9,CASSVGDQRKNF,TGTGCCAGCAGCGTAGGGGACCAGCGAAAAAACTTC
NA,17,TRBJ2-6,NA,TRBV2,CASRVPAGISGANVLTF,TGTGCCAGCAGGGTTCCAGCTGGGATCTCTGGGGCCAACGTCCTGACTTTC
NA,13,TRBJ1-4,NA,TRBV30,CAWSPRPGEKLFF,TGTGCCTGGAGTCCGCGACCCGGCGAAAAACTGTTTTTT
NA,12,TRBJ2-5,once,TRBV28,CASSRQGETQYF,TGTGCCAGCAGTCGACAAGGGGAGACCCAGTACTTC
NA,14,TRBJ1-1,NA,TRBV5-4,CASSLARFNTEAFF,TGTGCCAGCAGCTTGGCCCGGTTCAACACTGAAGCTTTCTTT
NA,15,TRBJ1-2,NA,TRBV7-9,CASSPLGALGYGYTF,TGTGCCAGCAGCCCCTTGGGGGCGCTAGGCTATGGCTACACCTTC
NA,14,TRBJ1-3,NA,TRBV7-3,CASSFSVQGNTIYF,TGTGCCAGCAGCTTCAGCGTCCAGGGAAACACCATATATTTT
NA,13,TRBJ2-2,few,TRBV5-5,CASSLVNTGELFF,TGTGCCAGCAGCTTGGTCAACACCGGGGAGCTGTTTTTT
NA,13,TRBJ2-5,NA,TRBV28,CASRGAGQETQYF,TGTGCCAGCCGGGGGGCAGGACAAGAGACCCAGTACTTC
TRBD1,13,TRBJ1-2,NA,TRBV2,CASMSRTGGGYTF,TGTGCCAGCATGAGTCGGACAGGGGGTGGCTACACCTTC
TRBD1,15,TRBJ1-1,NA,TRBV6-4,CASSAGQGLWREAFF,TGTGCCAGCAGTGCCGGACAGGGACTTTGGCGTGAAGCTTTCTTT